These 21 T cell receptor beta chains were all obtained from the same sample, sequenced in a study of blood T cell repertoires in COVID-19. Some clones are missing from TCRdb's copy, which holds only in-frame ones; the method was immunoSEQ multiplex PCR. The table has tens of thousands of clones, less than 85% seen once. The material sequenced was peripheral blood. These receptors were obtained from a man aged 70 or older with active or convalescent COVID-19.

J is TRBJ2-7 and V is TRBV27, with D maybe TRBD1 (8 bases). Deletions cut 5 bases from V and 3 bases from J, with 20 bases between. Germline CDR1 MNHEY, CDR2 SMNVEV (reference sequence). The length of the CDR3 is 16 residues. CDR3: CASSRLRTGRVYEQYF. The CDR3 DNA follows: TGTGCCAGCAGTAGGCTTAGGACAGGGAGGGTCTACGAGCAGTACTTC.

The V gene is TRBV9, the J gene TRBJ2-2, with 10 bases identical to TRBD2. From germline, CDR1 is SGDLS and CDR2 YYNGEE. This CDR3 has 19 residues. Germline trimming cut 2 bases from V and 1 base from J; bases unmatched to any gene: 11. In nucleotides, the CDR3 is TGTGCCAGCAGCGTTTTCCCCTTAAAGCGGGGGGGGAACACCGGGGAGCTGTTTTTT. Protein product: CASSVFPLKRGGNTGELFF.

This clone is a singleton in its sample. The V call is TRBV7-9, the J call TRBJ2-3, with 9 bases matching TRBD2. Germline V lookup: CDR1 SEHNR, CDR2 FQNEAQ (reference sequence). CDR3 length: 14 amino acids. J lost 2 bases, V lost 5 bases, and 2 bases had no gene match. The CDR3 reads CASSRGGATDTQYF. For the CDR3, the DNA is TGTGCCAGCAGCCGCGGGGGGGCCACAGATACGCAGTATTTT.

In regard to this clone: Other DNA sequences from this sample encode an identical CDR3 as well. The chain carries TRBV5-1 and TRBJ1-4; D not resolved. The CDR3 has 14 residues. CDR1 and CDR2 from the germline V gene are SGHRS and YFSETQ. Trimming shortened V by 2 bases and J by 6 bases, and 11 bases separated the two germline ends. The CDR3 protein is CASSLRGGDEKLFF. As DNA, the CDR3 is TGCGCCAGCAGCTTACGAGGCGGAGATGAAAAACTGTTTTTT.

The rearrangement joins TRBV6-1 to TRBJ2-7; D is perhaps TRBD1 (6 bases). Between the trimmed V and J ends, which lost 2 bases and 1 base, there was a span of 9 bases. The length of the CDR3 is 14 residues. The germline CDR1 and CDR2 sequences are MNHNS and SASEGT. The CDR3 sequence is CASSEPGQSYEQYF. CDR3 in DNA: TGTGCCAGCAGTGAACCGGGACAATCCTACGAGCAGTACTTC.

V and J are TRBV29-1 and TRBJ2-1; D call uncertain. The V end lost 3 bases, the J end lost 12 bases, and 12 bases lay between the germline ends. Germline CDR1 and CDR2: SQVTM and ANQGSEA. CDR3 length equals 11 residues. The CDR3 region has the DNA TGCAGCGTTGAGAAAGATTCCGGGCAGTTCTTC. Amino acids: CSVEKDSGQFF.

The DNA of the CDR3 is TGTGCCAGCAGTTTACGGGGACAGCTTAGCAATCAGCCCCAGCATTTT. Residues: CASSLRGQLSNQPQHF. The chain employs TRBV28 and TRBJ1-5; 7 nucleotides agree with TRBD1. CDR3 length: 16 amino acids. Per germline, CDR1 MDHEN and CDR2 SYDVKM. The V and J ends lost 2 bases and 0 bases, in that order; junction bases with no gene match: 4.

The rearrangement uses TRBV28 and TRBJ2-3, with 7 nucleotides matching TRBD1. V lost 2 bases to trimming and J lost 1 base; unmatched junction nucleotides: 3. Germline CDR1 is MDHEN and CDR2 is SYDVKM. This CDR3 spans 15 amino acids. CDR3 bases: TGTGCCAGCAGTTTAAGGCAGGGGGGCACAGATACGCAGTATTTT. It is translated as CASSLRQGGTDTQYF.

This chain uses TRBV6-5 with TRBJ1-4, with D uncertain. Germline V gene data show CDR1 as MNHEY and CDR2 as SVGAGI. This CDR3 is 15 amino acids long. V was clipped by 6 bases and J by 4 bases, with 15 bases between them. CDR3 nucleotide sequence: TGTGCCAGCAGACCCGGGTGGAGTAGTAATGAAAAACTGTTTTTT. It codes for CASRPGWSSNEKLFF.

The chain recombines TRBV6-6 with TRBJ2-7; 11 nucleotides align to TRBD1. The CDR3 totals 15 residues. V lost 6 bases and J lost 4; bases outside the gene matches: 8. Germline CDR1 reads MNHNY; CDR2 reads SVGAGI (reference sequence). CDR3 protein: CASRPGQGARYEQYF. The CDR3 DNA reads TGTGCCAGCAGACCCGGACAGGGGGCCAGGTACGAGCAGTACTTC.

This sequence joins TRBV6-5 and TRBJ1-5, with a possible D match to TRBD1 (5 bases). Trimming left V 4 bases short and J 6 bases short, with 10 bases between. CDR1 MNHEY and CDR2 SVGAGI come from the germline V gene. The length of the CDR3 is 13 residues. CDR3 region: CASSSGEGQPQHF. In DNA form, the CDR3 reads TGTGCCAGCAGTTCGGGGGAAGGTCAGCCCCAGCATTTT.

In its sample, this clone was seen once. The rearrangement links TRBV18 to TRBJ1-1; 8 nucleotides line up with TRBD1. Germline V CDR1 and CDR2: KGHSH, LQKENI. The CDR3 loop spans 14 amino acids. V lost 4 bases and J lost 4; bases outside the gene matches: 5. The CDR3 region is CASSRTGKSTEAFF. The DNA for the CDR3 is TGTGCCAGCTCACGGACAGGGAAAAGCACTGAAGCTTTCTTT.

The gene calls are TRBV7-2 and TRBJ1-3; D is unresolved. Germline values: CDR1 SGHTA, CDR2 FQGNSA. CDR3 length: 13 amino acids. Trimming removed 3 bases at V and 6 bases at J, with 9 bases between. The CDR3 is CASSFTVTNTIYF. The CDR3 DNA reads as TGTGCCAGCAGCTTTACAGTCACAAACACCATATATTTT.

The chain recombines TRBV5-1 with TRBJ2-4; TRBD2 matches 12 bases. V lost 4 bases and J lost 2; bases outside the gene matches: 4. The CDR3 length is 16 residues. The germline V gene encodes CDR1 SGHRS and CDR2 YFSETQ. CDR3 amino acids: CASSLGTSGSKNIQYF. The DNA for the CDR3 is TGCGCCAGCAGCCTAGGGACTAGCGGGTCCAAAAACATTCAGTACTTC.

This rearrangement joins TRBV2 to TRBJ1-2; 7 bases match TRBD1. The CDR3 has 14 amino acids. The germline V gene encodes CDR1 SNHLY and CDR2 FYNNEI. The junction had 4 bases not matched to a gene; V was cut back by 4 bases and J by 2 bases. The chain's CDR3 is CASSGQGLNYGYTF. In DNA, the CDR3 is TGTGCCAGCAGTGGACAGGGCCTCAACTATGGCTACACCTTC.

The chain uses TRBV5-4 and TRBJ2-1; tentative D call: TRBD2 (5 bases). Germline CDR1 and CDR2: SGHNT and YYREEE (reference sequence). This CDR3 contains 13 residues. V was cut by 4 bases and J by 4 bases, with 9 bases left in between. The CDR3 region has the DNA TGTGCCAGCAGCAGCGGACTTTACAATGAGCAGTTCTTC. Protein sequence: CASSSGLYNEQFF.

The chain employs TRBV19 and TRBJ1-1, with D hard to call. The CDR3 sequence is 13 residues long. The ends were cut back, 5 bases at V and 1 base at J, with 8 bases in the middle. Germline V gives CDR1 LNHDA, CDR2 SQIVND (reference sequence). The CDR3 DNA sequence: TGTGCCAGTAGTTTAACAGCGAACACTGAAGCTTTCTTT. Translating gives CASSLTANTEAFF.

A few counts support this clone. The chain joins TRBV2 to TRBJ1-6, with D perhaps TRBD1 (5 bases). This CDR3 is built from 13 residues. The V and J ends lost 7 bases and 11 bases respectively, with 15 bases between them. Germline lookup yields CDR1 SNHLY and CDR2 FYNNEI. The CDR3 spells CASKGPGETPLHF. CDR3 sequence (DNA): TGTGCCAGCAAGGGGCCGGGTGAGACACCCCTCCACTTT.

The chain is built from TRBV5-1 and TRBJ2-7, with TRBD1 matching over 10 bases. The CDR3 extends over 15 amino acids. Unmatched junction bases numbered 4, after V lost 4 bases and J lost 0 bases. Per the germline V gene, CDR1 is SGHRS and CDR2 is YFSETQ. The CDR3 DNA reads as TGCGCCAGCAGCAAGGGACAGGGGCACTCCTACGAGCAGTACTTC. This sequence encodes CASSKGQGHSYEQYF.

The chain joins TRBV28 to TRBJ1-5; 8 nucleotides line up with TRBD1. J was trimmed by 2 bases and V by 5 bases; bases with no gene match: 5. In germline, CDR1 is MDHEN, CDR2 SYDVKM. The CDR3 has 15 residues. CDR3 DNA sequence: TGTGCCAGCAGTCCGGGACAGGCCCGCAATCAGCCCCAGCATTTT. It encodes CASSPGQARNQPQHF.

The J gene is TRBJ1-3, the V gene TRBV10-2, with D hard to call. This CDR3 is built from 13 residues. CDR1 is WSHSY, CDR2 SAAADI, per germline. Trimming shortened V by 2 bases and J by 2 bases, and 4 bases separated the two germline ends. The DNA of the CDR3 is TGCGCCAGCAGTGAGAATACTGGAAACACCATATATTTT. Residues: CASSENTGNTIYF.